These T cell receptor beta chains were read from a single sample in a study of control samples from healthy donors and cancer patients. The repertoire was sequenced with immunoSEQ multiplex PCR; TCRdb's copy has only in-frame clones and lacks some. The sample carries 150,000 to 200,000 clones, 88% recorded once. The sequencing input was blood. The receptors were gathered from a man younger than 30 in good health. The CDR3 runs from the conserved cysteine through the conserved F or W.

J gene | CDR3 length | V gene | CDR3 protein
TRBJ1-4 | 18 | TRBV7-8 | CASSLARDRLRVSEKLFF
TRBJ2-6 | 19 | TRBV7-9 | CASSRDLGGVKSGANVLTF
TRBJ1-1 | 15 | TRBV5-8 | CASSLDPGLNTEAFF
TRBJ1-4 | 13 | TRBV19 | CASSWTLHEKLFF
TRBJ1-2 | 15 | TRBV19 | CASSIAGQGGYGYTF
TRBJ2-1 | 15 | TRBV5-5 | CASSLRRGEYNEQFF
TRBJ2-3 | 17 | TRBV5-4 | CASSPIHRQGAADTQYF
TRBJ2-3 | 15 | TRBV4-3 | CASSQVNRGTDTQYF
TRBJ2-7 | 20 | TRBV9 | CASSPSVGSRGLAASYEQYF
TRBJ2-7 | 16 | TRBV11-2 | CASNSPHRAQNYEQYF
TRBJ1-1 | 15 | TRBV27 | CASSLGLRGNTEAFF
TRBJ2-5 | 13 | TRBV15 | CATSRDPGETQYF
TRBJ1-2 | 13 | TRBV7-8 | CASSLDRGLGYTF
TRBJ1-6 | 14 | TRBV13 | CASSPGQGSSPLHF
TRBJ1-6 | 15 | TRBV7-2 | CASSPSPGTSSPLHF
TRBJ1-2 | 17 | TRBV7-9 | CASSLGEGRARNYGYTF
TRBJ2-7 | 14 | TRBV14 | CASSFRGGHYEQYF
TRBJ1-5 | 16 | TRBV7-2 | CASSLVRGFSNQPQHF
TRBJ2-7 | 14 | TRBV28 | CASGPQGPPYEQYF
TRBJ2-2 | 15 | TRBV7-8 | CASSLRGGLTGELFF
TRBJ1-1 | 15 | TRBV7-3 | CASSATGGAKTEAFF
TRBJ2-2 | 15 | TRBV6-6 | CASSYGTSNTGELFF
TRBJ2-7 | 14 | TRBV5-8 | CASSLVGQSYEQYF
TRBJ2-5 | 16 | TRBV7-9 | CASSSPHAQALETQYF
TRBJ1-6 | 13 | TRBV6-5 | CASSITQGSPLHF
TRBJ2-5 | 15 | TRBV24-1 | CATSDQDRAKETQYF
TRBJ2-3 | 15 | TRBV9 | CASSLAGGAKDTQYF
TRBJ2-7 | 12 | TRBV7-9 | CASSLKVDEQYF